This TCR beta chain was identified in a study of tumor-infiltrating lymphocytes in primary liver carcinoma. Study information: Both sexes were represented among patients, who were 30 to 69 years old. Study-wide results and caveats: Tumor region pairs overlapped more than did tumor-adjacent and tumor-blood pairs.

This clonotype was seen at least ten times. Its specificity is not known. From around 18-30 mg of unsorted bulk tissue, DNA and RNA were co-extracted together. The study found over 85% viable tumor cells in every tumor sample. V lost 6 bases and J lost 1, with 10 bases in between. There are 13 residues in the CDR3. In germline, CDR1 is MDHEN, CDR2 SYDVKM. Starting material of 450 to 550 ng total RNA yielded TCR beta cDNA via a constant-region primer. ARM-PCR was slightly modified, and three nested multiplex PCR rounds with it gave rise to the TCR beta libraries. The first two PCR rounds, approximately 10 cycles each, used TRBV1-TRBV30 forward primers and a C-beta reverse primer. TCRdb ran MiXCR on the multiplex PCR reads and lists one entry per CDR3 protein. Among 80,000 or so distinct CDR3 sequences listed, about two thirds were seen once.

The receptor comes from a woman aged 55-69 years with primary liver carcinoma and hepatitis B virus infection. Sequenced material: liver tumor tissue from sampling region 4. The subset denotes: tumor region T4, right-lateral pole. The chain carries TRBV28 and TRBJ2-7, with D hard to call. For the CDR3, the DNA is TGTGCCAGCAGGCCACGTCTATCCTACGAGCAGTACTTC. Translating gives CASRPRLSYEQYF.